Listed below are T cell receptor beta chains from one sample, sequenced in a study of metastatic and nonmetastatic thyroid tumors. TCRdb reprocessed the PCR reads using MiXCR. The table has under 15,000 clones, roughly 28% seen once. Sequencing used tumor tissue. The receptors derive from a female donor with papillary thyroid cancer or a benign thyroid nodule (not recorded which). Some clones in this sample may be carry-over from other donors' samples. Each CDR3 is given with its conserved first and last residue. The order of the fields is clone size, J gene, V gene, D gene, CDR3 DNA, CDR3 protein. D genes are given only for firm matches. The size of a clone is reported for some rows only, either as once, few or many, or as a class for expanded clones.

clone_size: many
j_call: TRBJ2-5
v_call: TRBV12-3/TRBV12-4
d_call: NA
cdr3_nt: TGTGCCAGCACCACGAGGGCGCAAGAGACCCAGTACTTC
cdr3_aa: CASTTRAQETQYF

clone_size: NA
j_call: TRBJ1-2
v_call: TRBV24-1
d_call: NA
cdr3_nt: TGTGCCACCAGTGACCGTGGACAGTGGTCCTATGGCTACACCTTC
cdr3_aa: CATSDRGQWSYGYTF

clone_size: once
j_call: TRBJ2-7
v_call: TRBV20-1
d_call: TRBD2
cdr3_nt: TGCAGTGCTAGAGACAGCGGGAGGGCCTACGAGCAGTACTTC
cdr3_aa: CSARDSGRAYEQYF

clone_size: many
j_call: TRBJ2-1
v_call: TRBV5-4
d_call: TRBD2
cdr3_nt: TGTGCCAGCAGCTCTACTAGCGCGAGCTCCTACAATGAGCAGTTCTTC
cdr3_aa: CASSSTSASSYNEQFF

clone_size: many
j_call: TRBJ2-1
v_call: TRBV29-1
d_call: NA
cdr3_nt: TGCAGCTCCGAGGGAACAGTCCGCAATGAGCAGTTCTTC
cdr3_aa: CSSEGTVRNEQFF

clone_size: NA
j_call: TRBJ1-1
v_call: TRBV5-1
d_call: NA
cdr3_nt: TGCGCCAGCAGCTTGGGTACAGGGCCGGTTGCTGAAGCTTTCTTT
cdr3_aa: CASSLGTGPVAEAFF

clone_size: many
j_call: TRBJ1-2
v_call: TRBV7-6
d_call: NA
cdr3_nt: TGTGCCAGCAGCAGTAGGGGGGGCGCAGGGGCGGACTATGGCTACACCTTC
cdr3_aa: CASSSRGGAGADYGYTF

clone_size: few
j_call: TRBJ2-5
v_call: TRBV19
d_call: NA
cdr3_nt: TGTGCCACTCGAGGCACTCGGACCCAGTACTTC
cdr3_aa: CATRGTRTQYF

clone_size: NA
j_call: TRBJ1-6
v_call: TRBV6-1
d_call: TRBD1
cdr3_nt: TGTGCCAGCAGTGAAGTATGCCAGGGGGCTCGGAATTCACCCCTCCACTTT
cdr3_aa: CASSEVCQGARNSPLHF

clone_size: NA
j_call: TRBJ2-2
v_call: TRBV7-8
d_call: NA
cdr3_nt: TGTGCCAGCAGCCCTCTGCGGGGTTGCACCGGGGAGCTGTTTTTT
cdr3_aa: CASSPLRGCTGELFF

clone_size: many
j_call: TRBJ2-1
v_call: TRBV20-1
d_call: TRBD2
cdr3_nt: TGCAGTGCTAGAAGACTAGCGACGACGTTTTCCTACAATGAGCAGTTCTTC
cdr3_aa: CSARRLATTFSYNEQFF

clone_size: many
j_call: TRBJ2-5
v_call: TRBV30
d_call: TRBD1
cdr3_nt: TGTGCCTGGAGTGACCGAACGGTCCGGGACAGGGCTGAGGAGACCCAGTACTTC
cdr3_aa: CAWSDRTVRDRAEETQYF

clone_size: many
j_call: TRBJ2-6
v_call: TRBV7-2
d_call: NA
cdr3_nt: TGTGCCAGCAGGATACGCCGGGCAGGGAGGTCCTCTGGGGCCAACGTCCTGACTTTC
cdr3_aa: CASRIRRAGRSSGANVLTF

clone_size: NA
j_call: TRBJ1-1
v_call: TRBV5-1
d_call: TRBD1
cdr3_nt: TGCGCCAGCAGCTTGGGGTGGGGGACAGGGGTTTACGCTGAAGCTTTCTTT
cdr3_aa: CASSLGWGTGVYAEAFF

clone_size: NA
j_call: TRBJ2-1
v_call: TRBV15
d_call: TRBD2
cdr3_nt: TGTGCCACCAGCAGAGACCAGGGACTAGCGGGAAACAATGAGCAGTTCTTC
cdr3_aa: CATSRDQGLAGNNEQFF

clone_size: NA
j_call: TRBJ2-7
v_call: TRBV20-1
d_call: NA
cdr3_nt: TGCAGTGCTAGAGGTGGTAACCCGGACTACGAGCAGTACTTC
cdr3_aa: CSARGGNPDYEQYF

clone_size: few
j_call: TRBJ1-6
v_call: TRBV6-5
d_call: NA
cdr3_nt: TGTGCCAGCAGCTACCGTCAAACAGGGCCCAATTCACGCCTCCACTTT
cdr3_aa: CASSYRQTGPNSRLHF

clone_size: NA
j_call: TRBJ2-6
v_call: TRBV6-1
d_call: NA
cdr3_nt: TGTGCCAGCAGTGGCGTCGGTGTCCGTTCGATTGGGGCCAACGTCCTGACTTTC
cdr3_aa: CASSGVGVRSIGANVLTF

clone_size: NA
j_call: TRBJ2-1
v_call: TRBV11-2
d_call: TRBD2
cdr3_nt: TGTGCCAGCAGATACTCGACTAGCGGGAGGTCAAATGAGCAGTTCTTC
cdr3_aa: CASRYSTSGRSNEQFF

clone_size: medium-sized
j_call: TRBJ1-2
v_call: TRBV2
d_call: TRBD1
cdr3_nt: TGTGCCAGCAGTGTAAGGACAGGGGTATTTGGCTACACCTTC
cdr3_aa: CASSVRTGVFGYTF

clone_size: few
j_call: TRBJ1-1
v_call: TRBV20-1
d_call: NA
cdr3_nt: TGCAGTGCTAGAGTTCCTCAAAACACTGAAGCTTTCTTT
cdr3_aa: CSARVPQNTEAFF

clone_size: few
j_call: TRBJ1-2
v_call: TRBV24-1
d_call: NA
cdr3_nt: TGTGCCACCAGTGACCGGGGGCAGGGTTCCTATGGCTACACCTTC
cdr3_aa: CATSDRGQGSYGYTF

clone_size: NA
j_call: TRBJ1-1
v_call: TRBV7-9
d_call: TRBD1
cdr3_nt: TGTGCCAGCAGCTTAGGGTCGACAGGGGAAGCTTTCTTT
cdr3_aa: CASSLGSTGEAFF

clone_size: many
j_call: TRBJ2-5
v_call: TRBV3-1
d_call: NA
cdr3_nt: TGTGCCAGCAGCCCGGGCTCAATCCAAGAGACCCAGTACTTC
cdr3_aa: CASSPGSIQETQYF

clone_size: medium-sized
j_call: TRBJ1-5
v_call: TRBV19
d_call: NA
cdr3_nt: TGTGCCAGTAGTATGGGTATGCAGCAGCCCCAGCATTTT
cdr3_aa: CASSMGMQQPQHF

clone_size: NA
j_call: TRBJ1-1
v_call: TRBV7-8
d_call: NA
cdr3_nt: TGTGCCAGCAGCTTAGGGGGCGTCAATGAAGCTTTCTTT
cdr3_aa: CASSLGGVNEAFF

clone_size: NA
j_call: TRBJ2-3
v_call: TRBV4-1
d_call: NA
cdr3_nt: TGCGCCAGTAGCCAAGAACAGCAAGATACGCAGTATTTT
cdr3_aa: CASSQEQQDTQYF

clone_size: NA
j_call: TRBJ1-2
v_call: TRBV15
d_call: TRBD1
cdr3_nt: TGTGCCTCTGGGACAGGGGTGACCTATGGCTACACTTTC
cdr3_aa: CASGTGVTYGYTF

clone_size: few
j_call: TRBJ2-1
v_call: TRBV24-1
d_call: TRBD2
cdr3_nt: TGTGCCACCAGTGACCTGACTAGCGTTAGGGCCAATGAGCAGTTCTTC
cdr3_aa: CATSDLTSVRANEQFF

clone_size: many
j_call: TRBJ2-5
v_call: TRBV28
d_call: TRBD1
cdr3_nt: TGTGCCACCTTGACAGGGAAAGAGACCCAGTACTTC
cdr3_aa: CATLTGKETQYF

clone_size: NA
j_call: TRBJ1-1
v_call: TRBV30
d_call: NA
cdr3_nt: TGTGCCTGGAGTAAGTCGGGGGACACTGAAGCTTTCTTT
cdr3_aa: CAWSKSGDTEAFF

clone_size: NA
j_call: TRBJ1-2
v_call: TRBV28
d_call: NA
cdr3_nt: TGTGCCAGCAGTTTATCAGAGACAGGATTATATGGCTACACCTTC
cdr3_aa: CASSLSETGLYGYTF

clone_size: many
j_call: TRBJ2-5
v_call: TRBV20-1
d_call: NA
cdr3_nt: TGCAGTGCCAAAGGGGCGCCGGGATTAGAGACCCAGTACTTC
cdr3_aa: CSAKGAPGLETQYF

clone_size: many
j_call: TRBJ1-2
v_call: TRBV19
d_call: TRBD1
cdr3_nt: TGTGCCAGTAGCACAGGGGTCTCGGACTATGGCTACACCTTC
cdr3_aa: CASSTGVSDYGYTF

clone_size: medium-sized
j_call: TRBJ1-1
v_call: TRBV20-1
d_call: TRBD1
cdr3_nt: TGCAGTGCCAGTTCGACAGGGGCTTCCTCGAGCACTGAAGCTTTCTTT
cdr3_aa: CSASSTGASSSTEAFF

clone_size: NA
j_call: TRBJ2-5
v_call: TRBV11-2
d_call: NA
cdr3_nt: TGTGCCAGCAGCTTAGATCTGGGGGGATTCCAAGAGACCCAGTACTTC
cdr3_aa: CASSLDLGGFQETQYF

clone_size: many
j_call: TRBJ2-1
v_call: TRBV2
d_call: TRBD1
cdr3_nt: TGTGCCAGCAGAAAGACAGGGGGATTGGCCTATGAGCAGTTCTTC
cdr3_aa: CASRKTGGLAYEQFF

clone_size: NA
j_call: TRBJ2-7
v_call: TRBV6-2/TRBV6-3
d_call: TRBD2
cdr3_nt: TGTGCCAGCGATTCTCTAGGAGGGAGGGCCAAGAACGAGCAGTACTTC
cdr3_aa: CASDSLGGRAKNEQYF

clone_size: NA
j_call: TRBJ2-1
v_call: TRBV20-1
d_call: TRBD2
cdr3_nt: TGCAGTGCTATCGCGCGGGAGGTTCTCTACAATGAGCAGTTCTTC
cdr3_aa: CSAIAREVLYNEQFF

clone_size: many
j_call: TRBJ2-7
v_call: TRBV29-1
d_call: NA
cdr3_nt: TGCAGCGTGGGATTGGGGCTCACTTACGAGCAGTACTTC
cdr3_aa: CSVGLGLTYEQYF

clone_size: NA
j_call: TRBJ1-2
v_call: TRBV3-1
d_call: NA
cdr3_nt: TGTGCCAGCAGCCAAGTTATTACAGGGAGTGGCTACACCTTC
cdr3_aa: CASSQVITGSGYTF

clone_size: medium-sized
j_call: TRBJ2-7
v_call: TRBV4-1
d_call: NA
cdr3_nt: TGCGCCAGCAGCCAAGAATTAAGAGTCGGTCGGGAGCAGTACTTC
cdr3_aa: CASSQELRVGREQYF

clone_size: medium-sized
j_call: TRBJ2-7
v_call: TRBV20-1
d_call: NA
cdr3_nt: TGCAGTGCTAGAGACGCAGGACGGATCTACGAGCAGTACTTC
cdr3_aa: CSARDAGRIYEQYF

clone_size: few
j_call: TRBJ1-5
v_call: TRBV12-3/TRBV12-4
d_call: NA
cdr3_nt: TGTGCCAGCAAACGGACAGATGGAGTCGGCAATCAGCCCCAGCATTTT
cdr3_aa: CASKRTDGVGNQPQHF

clone_size: NA
j_call: TRBJ2-7
v_call: TRBV7-8
d_call: TRBD2
cdr3_nt: TGTGCCAGCAGCTTAGGGACTAGCGGGACCTCCTACGAGCAGTACTTC
cdr3_aa: CASSLGTSGTSYEQYF

clone_size: NA
j_call: TRBJ2-5
v_call: TRBV5-1
d_call: NA
cdr3_nt: TGCGCCAGCAGCTTTGGCGCCGGGGAGGCCATTATGGAGACCCAGTACTTC
cdr3_aa: CASSFGAGEAIMETQYF

clone_size: NA
j_call: TRBJ1-4
v_call: TRBV6-1
d_call: NA
cdr3_nt: TGTGCCAGCAGCAGGTTATCGAGCGAAAAACTGTTTTTT
cdr3_aa: CASSRLSSEKLFF

clone_size: NA
j_call: TRBJ2-7
v_call: TRBV7-2
d_call: NA
cdr3_nt: TGTGCCAGCAGCGAGCAGCCAGGGACAATTTACGAGCAGTACTTC
cdr3_aa: CASSEQPGTIYEQYF

clone_size: medium-sized
j_call: TRBJ1-2
v_call: TRBV6-1
d_call: NA
cdr3_nt: TGTGCCTGCACCGGGACCACCTATGGCTACACCTTC
cdr3_aa: CACTGTTYGYTF